This TCR beta chain was documented in a study of blood T cell repertoires in COVID-19. At the level of the study: T cells, B-cell-depleted T cells, or PBMCs provided the cDNA or gDNA that served as material.

The CDR3 sequence is 18 residues long. Looked up from germline, CDR1 is SGHRS and CDR2 is YFSETQ. The V end lost 4 bases, the J end lost 4 bases, and 25 bases lay between the germline ends. Only in-frame clones appear in the TCRdb table, and some are missing; sequencing was by immunoSEQ multiplex PCR. Of 150,000 to 200,000 clones listed, 82% are singletons. Sequenced: PBMCs or T cells enriched from blood (not recorded which). This receptor was obtained from a woman in her fifties or sixties with acute COVID-19. This chain joins TRBV5-1 and TRBJ2-3; perhaps TRBD2 as D (6 bases). The CDR3 DNA follows: TGCGCCAGCAGCCGAGATACCCATAGCGGAGAGGGACCAGATACGCAGTATTTT. It is translated as CASSRDTHSGEGPDTQYF.